These T cell receptor beta chains were read from a single sample in a study of CD4 T cells in relation to SARS-CoV-2 and coronaviruses. The antigens of these receptors remain unknown. Method: immunoSEQ multiplex PCR; TCRdb's copy keeps in-frame clones and lacks some. Altogether around 26,000 clones are present, about 79% being singletons, with the ten largest covering around a quarter. The sequenced sample was CD4+ T cells from PBMCs, cultured in vitro. The receptors derive from a human donor in good health. Each CDR3 is given with its conserved first and last residue. D genes are given only for firm matches. Size is omitted from some rows. Given values are once, few, many or a class for expanded clones.

>TRBV21-1|.|.|TRBJ2-7
CASSLRPWGPPSYEQYF
TGTGCCAGCAGCCTCCGACCTTGGGGACCCCCTTCCTACGAGCAGTACTTC
>TRBV19|.|.|TRBJ1-4
CASSIGNSQSEKLFF
TGTGCCAGTAGTATAGGCAACAGCCAAAGCGAAAAACTGTTTTTT
>TRBV6-6|.|few|TRBJ2-7
CASSYSPLLGLGEQYF
TGTGCCAGCAGTTACTCCCCCCTCCTGGGGCTTGGCGAGCAGTACTTC
>TRBV11-2|TRBD2|.|TRBJ2-7
CASREAGLAGSYEQYF
TGTGCCAGCAGGGAAGCGGGACTAGCGGGCTCCTACGAGCAGTACTTC
>TRBV30|TRBD1|.|TRBJ1-2
CAWGTGVGYTF
TGTGCCTGGGGGACAGGGGTTGGCTACACCTTC
>TRBV28|.|.|TRBJ1-2
CASSLFLRAAGYTF
TGTGCCAGCAGTTTATTCTTAAGGGCGGCCGGCTACACCTTC
>TRBV6-5|.|once|TRBJ2-7
CASSFYRDVISYEQYF
TGTGCCAGCAGTTTCTACCGGGACGTCATAAGCTACGAGCAGTACTTC
>TRBV5-6|.|.|TRBJ2-3
CASSSARGADTQYF
TGTGCCAGCAGCTCGGCGAGGGGCGCAGATACGCAGTATTTT
>TRBV19|TRBD1|.|TRBJ1-5
CASSQTGSNQPQHF
TGTGCCAGTAGTCAGACAGGGAGCAATCAGCCCCAGCATTTT
>TRBV5-4|.|.|TRBJ1-1
CASSLDAGRNTEAFF
TGTGCCAGCAGCTTGGATGCGGGGCGGAACACTGAAGCTTTCTTT
>TRBV6-2/TRBV6-3|.|medium-sized|TRBJ1-1
CASSYSPRSPEAFF
TGTGCCAGCAGTTACTCTCCCCGGAGCCCTGAAGCTTTCTTT
>TRBV10-2|.|.|TRBJ1-6
CASRTDRNGGSPLHF
TGCGCCAGCAGGACAGACAGAAACGGAGGTTCACCCCTCCACTTT
>TRBV28|.|.|TRBJ1-6
CASSLGPANSPLHF
TGTGCCAGCAGTTTAGGCCCAGCCAATTCACCCCTCCACTTT
>TRBV28|TRBD2|.|TRBJ2-7
CASSQRLASTYEQYF
TGTGCCAGCAGTCAAAGACTAGCGTCGACCTACGAGCAGTACTTC